This T cell receptor (beta chain) was recorded in a study of shared clonotypes between healthy human individuals. V gave up 4 bases and J gave up 3 bases; unmatched junction bases: 5. This CDR3 spans 14 amino acids. CDR1 and CDR2 (germline): SGHAT, FQNNGV. Study findings and constraints: The study found about 5% of naive CD4 clonotypes shared across a few donors.

Naive CD8 cells comprised CD45RO-negative, CCR7-positively selected cells, excluding terminally differentiated effector memory CD45RA+ cells. All the donors were Caucasian adults who lived in Nashville, Tennessee. An assay was performed, and its level was deep. The assay was immunoSEQ multiplex PCR, and TCRdb's table has in-frame clones only and misses some. The sample includes some 2 million clones, around 96% of them seen just once. Worth noting for this clone: Its specificity is unknown. Additional DNA sequences in this sample encode the identical CDR3.

Material: naive CD8+ T cells sorted from blood. This receptor was identified in a man between 18 and 35 years old in good health. This rearrangement joins TRBV11-2 to TRBJ1-1; 7 bases match TRBD1. CDR3 region: CASSYRGPDTEAFF. The CDR3 DNA follows: TGTGCCAGCAGCTACAGGGGCCCGGACACTGAAGCTTTCTTT.